Below, 4 T cell receptor beta chains from the same sample are listed, as sequenced in a study of blood T cell repertoires in COVID-19. Some clones are missing from TCRdb's copy, which holds only in-frame ones; the method was immunoSEQ multiplex PCR. The sample holds some 200,000 clones, 84% seen once. Sequencing was performed on peripheral blood. The receptors come from a human donor with acute or convalescent COVID-19. The donor label of this sample is uncertain.

This chain links TRBV11-1 with TRBJ2-5; weak D call: TRBD2 (6 bases). Germline CDR1 is SGHAT and CDR2 is FQDESV (reference sequence). The length of the CDR3 is 14 residues. Trimming stripped 5 bases from V and 1 base from J, with 11 bases between. CDR3 coding DNA: TGTGCCAGCAGCAGACGGGACTCCCAAGAGACCCAGTACTTC. Its translation is CASSRRDSQETQYF.

This clone was observed a single time. This rearrangement joins TRBV5-5 to TRBJ2-7, with TRBD2 matching over 7 bases. The CDR3 contains 15 residues. In germline, CDR1 is SGHKS, CDR2 YYEKEE (reference sequence). J gave up 0 bases and V 2 bases, and 5 bases lay outside the gene matches. The CDR3, as DNA: TGTGCCAGCAGCTTTAGGGAGGGGACCTCCTACGAGCAGTACTTC. It encodes CASSFREGTSYEQYF.

The chain employs TRBV7-3 and TRBJ2-1, with 8 bases that match TRBD2. Germline V gene sequence: CDR1 SGHTA, CDR2 FQGTGA. The CDR3 contains 15 residues. J was trimmed by 6 bases and V by 2 bases; bases with no gene match: 6. This CDR3 is CASSLGAGEANEQFF. CDR3 nucleotides: TGTGCCAGCAGCTTAGGAGCGGGAGAGGCCAATGAGCAGTTCTTC.

The chain is built from TRBV3-1 (or the pseudogene TRBV3-2) and TRBJ2-3; D is unclear. The CDR3 runs to 15 residues. CDR1 is LGHDT, CDR2 YNNKEL, per germline (reference sequence). V lost 1 base to trimming and J lost 6 bases, with 14 bases between them. The DNA of the CDR3 is TGTGCCAGCAGCCAAGTGGCAGGCCTCGCGGATACGCAGTATTTT. Translation: CASSQVAGLADTQYF.